Following are 25 T cell receptor beta chains from one sample sequenced in a study of blood T cell repertoires in COVID-19. TCRdb's copy holds only in-frame clones and misses some; the assay was immunoSEQ multiplex PCR. The sample has hundreds of thousands of clones, 88% seen once. The sequencing input was peripheral blood. These receptors all come from a man aged 18-30 years with active or convalescent COVID-19.

The chain carries TRBV5-8 and TRBJ1-2; 7 bases are shared with TRBD1. The CDR3 totals 16 residues. V trimming: 4 bases; J trimming: 2 bases; junction bases outside the gene matches: 11. Germline CDR1 and CDR2: SGHTS and YDEGEE. CDR3 residues: CASSRWTGVLNYGYTF. CDR3 DNA sequence: TGTGCCAGCAGCCGTTGGACAGGCGTCCTCAACTATGGCTACACCTTC. Full variable domain (remainder filled in from reference TRBV5-8 and TRBJ1-2): EAGVTQSPTHLIKTRGQQATLRCSPISGHTSVYWYQQALGLGLQFLLWYDEGEERNRGNFPPRFSGRQFPNYSSELNVNALELEDSALYLCASSRWTGVLNYGYTFGSGTRLTVV.

This sequence joins TRBV7-2 and TRBJ1-5, with D possibly TRBD1 on 6 matching bases. Per germline, CDR1 SGHTA and CDR2 FQGNSA. The germline V and J ends were trimmed by 0 bases and 6 bases, with 15 bases remaining between them. CDR3 size: 16 residues. The CDR3 loop is CASSLAGGASRQPQHF. In DNA, the CDR3 is TGTGCCAGCAGCTTAGCGGGGGGGGCTAGTCGTCAGCCCCAGCATTTT.

V and J are TRBV18 and TRBJ2-7; 9 nucleotides agree with TRBD1. The CDR3 spans 15 residues. After removal of 3 bases from V and 2 bases from J, the junction contained 5 bases not matched to a gene. Germline lookup yields CDR1 KGHSH and CDR2 LQKENI. CDR3 nucleotides: TGTGCCAGCTCACCGGACAGGGGCGTAACCTACGAGCAGTACTTC. Its translation: CASSPDRGVTYEQYF.

V usage is TRBV10-1 and J usage is TRBJ2-5; D is possibly TRBD1 (6 bases). Trimming removed 5 bases from V and 2 bases from J, with 9 bases in between. CDR3 length: 13 residues. CDR1 is WNHNN, CDR2 SYGVQD, per germline (reference sequence). The CDR3 DNA reads TGCGCCAGCAGTAGGACAGTTCAAGAGACCCAGTACTTC. It encodes CASSRTVQETQYF.

This chain uses TRBV19 with TRBJ1-1; the D gene is possibly TRBD1 (5 bases). CDR3 length: 15 residues. Trimming removed 4 bases from V and 1 base from J, with 13 bases in between. Germline lookup yields CDR1 LNHDA and CDR2 SQIVND (reference sequence). The CDR3 DNA sequence: TGTGCCAGTAGTACAGGGTTGGGTGGGAACACTGAAGCTTTCTTT. Translation: CASSTGLGGNTEAFF.

V gene TRBV19 combines with J gene TRBJ1-1; 8 bases align to TRBD1. The V segment lost 6 bases and the J segment 4 bases; nucleotides outside the gene matches: 1. Germline CDR1 and CDR2: LNHDA and SQIVND (reference sequence). The CDR3 spans 12 residues. The CDR3 loop reads CASRTGATEAFF. The CDR3 DNA follows: TGTGCCAGTAGGACAGGGGCCACTGAAGCTTTCTTT.

The V call is TRBV5-6, the J call TRBJ2-1; 10 nucleotides match TRBD2. V lost 0 bases and J lost 3; bases outside the gene matches: 6. Germline loops: CDR1 SGHDT, CDR2 YYEEEE. The CDR3 covers 17 residues. CDR3 nucleotide sequence: TGTGCCAGCAGCTTGGAGGAGCGGGGGGGCCTCTACAATGAGCAGTTCTTC. This sequence encodes CASSLEERGGLYNEQFF.

The rearrangement links TRBV5-6 to TRBJ1-6; D not resolved. Germline CDR1 and CDR2: SGHDT and YYEEEE. The CDR3 contains 16 residues. The V and J ends lost 5 bases and 0 bases respectively, with 12 bases between them. CDR3 loop: CASSPSGLSYNSPLHF. The CDR3 DNA follows: TGTGCCAGCAGTCCTTCGGGTCTCTCCTATAATTCACCCCTCCACTTT.

This clone appeared once. The genes are TRBV7-9 and TRBJ1-1; 10 bases agree with TRBD1. Germline V gene sequence: CDR1 SEHNR, CDR2 FQNEAQ (reference sequence). The trim removed 5 bases at V and 4 bases at J, leaving 4 bases unmatched. The CDR3 loop spans 14 amino acids. The CDR3 nucleotides read TGTGCCAGCAGCAAGGGACAGGGGAGCACTGAAGCTTTCTTT. This sequence encodes CASSKGQGSTEAFF.

This clone was observed a single time. A read error may explain this, as a much larger clone is one base away. The chain joins TRBV25-1 to TRBJ1-5; the match to TRBD1 covers 7 bases. CDR1 is MGHDK and CDR2 is SYGVNS in the germline V gene. The CDR3 length is 14 residues. CDR3 DNA: TGTGCCAGCAATGAATCAGGGGGGTGGCAGCCCCAGCATTTT. It yields the protein CASNESGGWQPQHF.

This sequence joins TRBV3-1 (or the pseudogene TRBV3-2) and TRBJ2-2; 9 nucleotides line up with TRBD1. The V gene's germline CDR1 is LGHDT and CDR2 YNNKEL (reference sequence). Trimming removed 1 base from V and 3 bases from J; junction bases left unmatched: 0. CDR3 size: 15 residues. The CDR3 DNA reads as TGTGCCAGCAGCCAAGGGGACAGGGACACCGGGGAGCTGTTTTTT. This gives the protein CASSQGDRDTGELFF.

As to this clone: This specimen includes other DNA sequences encoding the same CDR3. The V and J genes are TRBV20-1 and TRBJ1-1; no reliable D call. Germline lookup yields CDR1 DFQATT and CDR2 SNEGSKA (reference sequence). V was trimmed by 4 bases and J by 2 bases, leaving 2 bases between them. This CDR3 spans 10 amino acids. CDR3 in DNA: TGCAGTGCTACTAACACTGAAGCTTTCTTT. Protein sequence: CSATNTEAFF.

The rearrangement links TRBV2 to TRBJ2-1; 9 nucleotides match TRBD1. The CDR3 has 16 amino acids. Germline lookup yields CDR1 SNHLY and CDR2 FYNNEI. The V and J ends lost 7 bases and 4 bases, in that order; junction bases with no gene match: 11. The CDR3 region has the DNA TGTGCCAGCATCGAGCCGGGGGACAGGGTATACAATGAGCAGTTCTTC. Protein product: CASIEPGDRVYNEQFF.

The genes are TRBV29-1 and TRBJ1-2; 11 bases are shared with TRBD1. This CDR3 has 14 residues. The germline V gene encodes CDR1 SQVTM and CDR2 ANQGSEA. V lost 6 bases, J lost 6 bases, and 9 bases stayed unmatched. The CDR3 DNA reads TGCAGCGTCCCAAGGGGACAGGGGGGCAATGGCTACACCTTC. It is translated as CSVPRGQGGNGYTF.

V and J are TRBV6-1 and TRBJ2-3; D remains ambiguous. This CDR3 contains 16 residues. CDR1 MNHNS and CDR2 SASEGT come from the germline V gene. Trimming took off 3 bases at V and 0 bases at J, with 13 bases between the two ends. CDR3 amino acids: CASSEVAALSTDTQYF. As DNA, the CDR3 is TGTGCCAGCAGTGAGGTGGCGGCCCTGAGCACAGATACGCAGTATTTT.

The chain joins TRBV6-2 or TRBV6-3 to TRBJ2-7; D is unclear. V lost 0 bases, J lost 4 bases, and 13 bases lay in between. The germline V gene encodes CDR1 MNHEY and CDR2 SVGEGT. The CDR3 length is 15 residues. The CDR3 loop reads CASSYSFNARYEQYF. For the CDR3, the DNA is TGTGCCAGCAGTTACTCCTTTAATGCACGGTACGAGCAGTACTTC.

The chain recombines TRBV6-5 with TRBJ1-2; D possibly corresponds to TRBD1 (6 bases). The CDR3 is made up of 13 amino acids. V lost 3 bases and J lost 6, with 11 bases in between. The germline gives CDR1 MNHEY, CDR2 SVGAGI. CDR3 residues: CASSYSGTNGYTF. In DNA form, the CDR3 reads TGTGCCAGCAGTTATTCCGGGACAAATGGCTACACCTTC.

The CDR3 sequence: CASSPLASTDTQYF. CDR3 DNA sequence: TGTGCCAGCTCACCATTGGCAAGCACAGATACGCAGTATTTT. The rearrangement uses TRBV18 and TRBJ2-3; D not certain. The CDR3 contains 14 residues. Germline V lookup: CDR1 KGHSH, CDR2 LQKENI. V shed 2 bases and J shed 0 bases, with 6 bases lying between them.

This chain links TRBV2 with TRBJ1-1; the D is unclear. Trimming removed 5 bases at V and 1 base at J, with 11 bases between. Germline V gene data show CDR1 as SNHLY and CDR2 as FYNNEI. This CDR3 contains 14 residues. CDR3 DNA: TGTGCCAGCAGTTCAGAGGGAGGGAACACTGAAGCTTTCTTT. Translated: CASSSEGGNTEAFF.

This chain connects TRBV3-1 (or the pseudogene TRBV3-2) to TRBJ2-5, with 12 bases identical to TRBD2. With V trimmed by 4 bases and J by 1 base, 4 bases remained unmatched. CDR3 length: 16 amino acids. CDR1 and CDR2 (germline): LGHDT, YNNKEL (reference sequence). CDR3 protein: CASSLGLAGFQETQYF. DNA for the CDR3: TGTGCCAGCAGCCTTGGACTAGCGGGATTCCAAGAGACCCAGTACTTC.

The rearrangement uses TRBV19 and TRBJ1-4; 10 positions agree with TRBD1. CDR3 size: 16 residues. The V and J ends lost 5 bases and 8 bases, in that order; junction bases with no gene match: 11. The germline V gene has CDR1 LNHDA and CDR2 SQIVND (reference sequence). The CDR3 protein is CASSEWDRGRGEKLFF. In DNA, the CDR3 is TGTGCCAGTAGTGAATGGGACAGGGGAAGAGGAGAAAAACTGTTTTTT.

This chain connects TRBV5-4 to TRBJ2-2, with a tentative D call TRBD1 (5 bases). The CDR3 totals 16 residues. The V gene lost 4 bases and the J gene lost 3 bases, with 16 bases spanning the gap. Germline lookup yields CDR1 SGHNT and CDR2 YYREEE (reference sequence). The CDR3 reads CASSPPQGRDTGELFF. DNA for the CDR3: TGTGCCAGCAGCCCCCCCCAGGGCCGGGACACCGGGGAGCTGTTTTTT. The full variable domain, in which reference TRBV5-4 and TRBJ2-2 provide the parts outside the CDR3, is ETGVTQSPTHLIKTRGQQVTLRCSSQSGHNTVSWYQQALGQGPQFIFQYYREEENGRGNFPPRFSGLQFPNYSSELNVNALELDDSALYLCASSPPQGRDTGELFFGEGSRLTVL.

The chain links TRBV4-1 to TRBJ2-2; possible D gene TRBD1, 5 bases. This CDR3 is 17 amino acids long. V was trimmed by 2 bases and J by 3 bases, leaving 16 bases between them. The germline gives CDR1 MGHRA, CDR2 YSYEKL. The CDR3 DNA follows: TGCGCCAGCAGCCAACCTAAGACAGTCCGGGACACCGGGGAGCTGTTTTTT. This sequence encodes CASSQPKTVRDTGELFF.

The rearrangement links TRBV2 to TRBJ2-3; D might be TRBD2 (6 bases). CDR1 and CDR2 from the germline V gene are SNHLY and FYNNEI. Trimming removed 6 bases from V and 6 bases from J, with 13 bases in between. CDR3 length equals 13 residues. The CDR3 sequence: CASSLTSFDTQYF. In DNA, the CDR3 is TGTGCCAGCAGCCTGACTAGTTTTGATACGCAGTATTTT.

This chain connects TRBV5-1 to TRBJ1-1; 9 positions match TRBD1. Trimming at V came to 6 bases and at J to 4 bases, leaving 7 bases not matched to a gene. Germline V lookup: CDR1 SGHRS, CDR2 YFSETQ. The CDR3 extends over 14 amino acids. The CDR3, as DNA: TGCGCCAGCAACCCGGACAGGGGTTCCACTGAAGCTTTCTTT. This sequence encodes CASNPDRGSTEAFF.